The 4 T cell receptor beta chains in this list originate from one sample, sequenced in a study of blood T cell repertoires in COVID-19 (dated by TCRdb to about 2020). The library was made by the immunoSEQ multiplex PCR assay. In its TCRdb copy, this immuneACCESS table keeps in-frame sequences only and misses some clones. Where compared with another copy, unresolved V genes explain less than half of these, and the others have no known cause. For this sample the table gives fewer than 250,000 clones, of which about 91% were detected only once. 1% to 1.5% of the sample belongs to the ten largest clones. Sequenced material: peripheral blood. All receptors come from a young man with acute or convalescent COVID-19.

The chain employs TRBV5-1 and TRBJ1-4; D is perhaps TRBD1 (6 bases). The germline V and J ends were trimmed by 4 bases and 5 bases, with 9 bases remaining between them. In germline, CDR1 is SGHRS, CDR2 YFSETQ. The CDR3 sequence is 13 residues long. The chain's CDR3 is CASSGTRNEKLFF. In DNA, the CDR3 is TGCGCCAGCAGCGGGACACGGAATGAAAAACTGTTTTTT.

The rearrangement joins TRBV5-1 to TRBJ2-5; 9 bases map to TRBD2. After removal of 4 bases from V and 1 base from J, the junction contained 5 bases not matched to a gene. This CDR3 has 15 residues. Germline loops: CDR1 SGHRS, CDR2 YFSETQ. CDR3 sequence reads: CASSPAGGPQETQYF. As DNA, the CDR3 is TGCGCCAGCAGCCCAGCGGGGGGACCCCAAGAGACCCAGTACTTC.

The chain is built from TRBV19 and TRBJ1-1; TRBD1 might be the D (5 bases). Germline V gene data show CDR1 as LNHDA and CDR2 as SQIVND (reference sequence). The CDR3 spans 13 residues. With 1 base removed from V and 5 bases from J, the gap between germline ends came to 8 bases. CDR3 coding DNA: TGTGCCAGTAGTATAGGGGGGGAAACTGAAGCTTTCTTT. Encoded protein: CASSIGGETEAFF.

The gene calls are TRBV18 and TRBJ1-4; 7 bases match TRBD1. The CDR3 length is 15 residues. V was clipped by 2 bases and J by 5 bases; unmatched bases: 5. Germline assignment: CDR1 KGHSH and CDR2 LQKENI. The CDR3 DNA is TGTGCCAGCTCACCAAACAGGGGCCGGAATGAAAAACTGTTTTTT. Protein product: CASSPNRGRNEKLFF.